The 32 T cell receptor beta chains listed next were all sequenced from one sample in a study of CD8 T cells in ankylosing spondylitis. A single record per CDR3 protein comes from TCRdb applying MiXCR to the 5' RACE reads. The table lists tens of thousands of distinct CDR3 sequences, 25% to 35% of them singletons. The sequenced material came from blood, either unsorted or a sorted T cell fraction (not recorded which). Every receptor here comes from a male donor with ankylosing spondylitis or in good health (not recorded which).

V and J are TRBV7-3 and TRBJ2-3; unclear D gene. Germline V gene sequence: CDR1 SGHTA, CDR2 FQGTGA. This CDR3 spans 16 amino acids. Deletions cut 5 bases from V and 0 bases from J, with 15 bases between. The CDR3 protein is CASSKDHDISTDTQYF. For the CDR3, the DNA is TGTGCCAGCAGCAAGGACCACGACATTAGCACAGATACGCAGTATTTT. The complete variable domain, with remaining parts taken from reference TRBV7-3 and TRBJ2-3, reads GAGVSQTPSNKVTEKGKYVELRCDPISGHTALYWYRQSLGQGPEFLIYFQGTGAADDSGLPNDRFFAVRPEGSVSTLKIQRTERGDSAVYLCASSKDHDISTDTQYFGPGTRLTVL.

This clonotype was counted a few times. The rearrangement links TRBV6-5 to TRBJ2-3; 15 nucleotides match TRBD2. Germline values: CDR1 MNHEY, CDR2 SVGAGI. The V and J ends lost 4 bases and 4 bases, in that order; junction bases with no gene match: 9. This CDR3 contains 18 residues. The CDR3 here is CASSSPDWTSGRADTQYF. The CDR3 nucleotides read TGTGCCAGCAGTTCTCCCGACTGGACTAGCGGGAGGGCAGATACGCAGTATTTT.

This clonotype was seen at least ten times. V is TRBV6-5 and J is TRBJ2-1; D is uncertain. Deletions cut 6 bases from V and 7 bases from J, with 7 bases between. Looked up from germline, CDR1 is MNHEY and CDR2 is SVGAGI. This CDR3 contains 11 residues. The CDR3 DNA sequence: TGTGCCAGCAGCCTGGAAAATGAGCAGTTCTTC. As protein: CASSLENEQFF.

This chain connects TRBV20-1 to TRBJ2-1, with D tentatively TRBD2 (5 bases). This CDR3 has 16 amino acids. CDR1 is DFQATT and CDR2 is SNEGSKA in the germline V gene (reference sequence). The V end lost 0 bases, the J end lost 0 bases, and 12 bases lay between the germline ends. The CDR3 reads CSARDSDFSSYNEQFF. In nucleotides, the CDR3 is TGCAGTGCTAGAGATTCGGACTTCAGCTCCTACAATGAGCAGTTCTTC.

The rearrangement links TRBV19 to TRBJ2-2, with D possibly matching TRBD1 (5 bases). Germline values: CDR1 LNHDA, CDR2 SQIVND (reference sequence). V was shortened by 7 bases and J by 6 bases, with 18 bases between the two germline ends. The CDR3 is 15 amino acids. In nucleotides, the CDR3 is TGTGCCAGTAACCCGGTGGGGCAGGTCTCCGGGGAGCTGTTTTTT. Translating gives CASNPVGQVSGELFF.

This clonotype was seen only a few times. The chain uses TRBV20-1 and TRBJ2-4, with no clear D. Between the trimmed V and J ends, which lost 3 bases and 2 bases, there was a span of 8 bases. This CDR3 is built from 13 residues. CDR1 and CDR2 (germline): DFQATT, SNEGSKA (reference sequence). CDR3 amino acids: CSASNRTKNIQYF. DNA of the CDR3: TGCAGTGCTAGTAACCGAACCAAAAACATTCAGTACTTC.

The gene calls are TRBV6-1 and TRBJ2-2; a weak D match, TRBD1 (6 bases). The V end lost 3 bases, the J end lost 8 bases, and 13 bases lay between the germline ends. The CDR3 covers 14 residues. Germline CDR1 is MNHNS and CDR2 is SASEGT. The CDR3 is CASSETTGSGELFF. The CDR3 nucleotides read TGTGCCAGCAGTGAGACGACAGGATCGGGGGAGCTGTTTTTT.

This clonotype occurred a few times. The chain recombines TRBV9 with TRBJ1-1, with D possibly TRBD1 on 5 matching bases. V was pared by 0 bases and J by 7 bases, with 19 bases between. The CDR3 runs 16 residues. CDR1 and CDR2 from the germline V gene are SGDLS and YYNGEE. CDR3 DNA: TGTGCCAGCAGCGTAGCCCTCTCAGGGCGGATGGGTGAAGCTTTCTTT. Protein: CASSVALSGRMGEAFF. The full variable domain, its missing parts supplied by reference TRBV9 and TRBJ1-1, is DSGVTQTPKHLITATGQRVTLRCSPRSGDLSVYWYQQSLDQGLQFLIQYYNGEERAKGNILERFSAQQFPDLHSELNLSSLELGDSALYFCASSVALSGRMGEAFFGQGTRLTVV.

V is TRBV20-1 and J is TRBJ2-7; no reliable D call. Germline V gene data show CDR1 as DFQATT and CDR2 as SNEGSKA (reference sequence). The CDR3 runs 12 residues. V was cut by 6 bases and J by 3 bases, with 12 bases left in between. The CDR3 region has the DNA TGCAGTGCCACCCACCGGAGCTACGAGCAGTACGTC. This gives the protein CSATHRSYEQYV.

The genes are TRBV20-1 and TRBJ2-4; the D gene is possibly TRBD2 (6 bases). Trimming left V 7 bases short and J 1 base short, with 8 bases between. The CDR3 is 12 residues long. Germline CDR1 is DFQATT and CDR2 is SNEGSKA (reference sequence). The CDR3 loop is CSVGGAKNIQYF. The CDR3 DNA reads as TGCAGTGTCGGGGGTGCCAAAAACATTCAGTACTTC.

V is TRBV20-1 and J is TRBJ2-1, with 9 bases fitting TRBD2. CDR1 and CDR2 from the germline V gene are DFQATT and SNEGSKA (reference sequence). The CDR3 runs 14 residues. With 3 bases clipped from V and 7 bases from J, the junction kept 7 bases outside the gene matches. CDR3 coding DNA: TGCAGTGCTAGTGTCGGCGGGGGGGCTAATGAGCAGTTCTTC. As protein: CSASVGGGANEQFF.

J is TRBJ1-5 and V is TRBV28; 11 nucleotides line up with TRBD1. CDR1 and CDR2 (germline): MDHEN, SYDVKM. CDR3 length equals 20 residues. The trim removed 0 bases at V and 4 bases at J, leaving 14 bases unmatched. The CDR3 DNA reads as TGTGCCAGCAGTTTATGGGGGACAGGGGGGTTGTTAGCGGGAAATCAGCCCCAGCATTTT. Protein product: CASSLWGTGGLLAGNQPQHF.

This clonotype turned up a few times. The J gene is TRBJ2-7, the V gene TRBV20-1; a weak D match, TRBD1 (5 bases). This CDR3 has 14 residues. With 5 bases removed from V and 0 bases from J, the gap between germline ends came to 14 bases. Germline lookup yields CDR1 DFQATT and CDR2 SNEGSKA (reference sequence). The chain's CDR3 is CSAATTDLSYEQYF. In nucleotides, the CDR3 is TGCAGTGCTGCCACGACAGATCTCTCCTACGAGCAGTACTTC.

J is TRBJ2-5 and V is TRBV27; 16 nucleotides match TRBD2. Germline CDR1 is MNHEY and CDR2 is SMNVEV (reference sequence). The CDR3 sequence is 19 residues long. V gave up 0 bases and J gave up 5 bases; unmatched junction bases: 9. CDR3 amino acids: CASSLSVGTSGRAVETQYF. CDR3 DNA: TGTGCCAGCAGTTTATCGGTAGGGACTAGCGGGAGGGCCGTCGAGACCCAGTACTTC.

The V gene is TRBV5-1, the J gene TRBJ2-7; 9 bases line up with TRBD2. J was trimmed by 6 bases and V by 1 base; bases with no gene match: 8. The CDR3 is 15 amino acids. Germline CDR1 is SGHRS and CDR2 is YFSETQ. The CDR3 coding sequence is TGCGCCAGCAGCTTGCCCGGGACTAGCATCGGCGAGCAGTACTTC. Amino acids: CASSLPGTSIGEQYF. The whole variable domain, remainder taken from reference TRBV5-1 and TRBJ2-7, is KAGVTQTPRYLIKTRGQQVTLSCSPISGHRSVSWYQQTPGQGLQFLFEYFSETQRNKGNFPGRFSGRQFSNSRSEMNVSTLELGDSALYLCASSLPGTSIGEQYFGPGTRLTVT.

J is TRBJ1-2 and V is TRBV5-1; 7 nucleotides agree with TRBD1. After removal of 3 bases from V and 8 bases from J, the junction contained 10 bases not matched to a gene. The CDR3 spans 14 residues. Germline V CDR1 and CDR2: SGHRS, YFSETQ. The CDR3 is CASSYGQDTGGYTF. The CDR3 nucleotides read TGCGCCAGCAGCTATGGACAGGACACCGGAGGCTACACCTTC.

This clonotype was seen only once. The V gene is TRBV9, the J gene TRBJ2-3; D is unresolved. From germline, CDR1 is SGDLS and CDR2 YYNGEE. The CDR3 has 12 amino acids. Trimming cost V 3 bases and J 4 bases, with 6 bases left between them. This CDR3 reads CASSGLADTQYF. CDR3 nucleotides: TGTGCCAGCAGCGGCCTAGCAGATACGCAGTATTTT.

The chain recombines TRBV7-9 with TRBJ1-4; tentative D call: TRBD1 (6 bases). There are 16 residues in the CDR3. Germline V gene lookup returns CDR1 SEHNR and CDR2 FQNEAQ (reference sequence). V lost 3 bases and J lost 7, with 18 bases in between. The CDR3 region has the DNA TGTGCCAGCAGCTTGGGGGGCTTGTTCTCGGGTGAAAAACTGTTTTTT. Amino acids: CASSLGGLFSGEKLFF.

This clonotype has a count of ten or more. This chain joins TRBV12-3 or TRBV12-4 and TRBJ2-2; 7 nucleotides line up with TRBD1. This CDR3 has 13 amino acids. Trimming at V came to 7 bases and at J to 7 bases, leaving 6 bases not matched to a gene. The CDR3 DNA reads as TGTGCCAGCACCTCACAGGGGCACGGGGAGCTGTTTTTT. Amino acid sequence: CASTSQGHGELFF.

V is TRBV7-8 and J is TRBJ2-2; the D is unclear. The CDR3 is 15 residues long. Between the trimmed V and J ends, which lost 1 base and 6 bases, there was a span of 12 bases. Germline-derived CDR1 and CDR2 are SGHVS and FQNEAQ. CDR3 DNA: TGTGCCAGCAGCTTAGTCACACTCTGGGCCGGGGAGCTGTTTTTT. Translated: CASSLVTLWAGELFF.

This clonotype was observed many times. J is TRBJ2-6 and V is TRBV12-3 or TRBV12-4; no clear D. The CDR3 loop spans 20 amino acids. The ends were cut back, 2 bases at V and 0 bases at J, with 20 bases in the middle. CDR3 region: CASSLRAAFIGVSGANVLTF. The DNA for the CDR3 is TGTGCCAGCAGTTTAAGGGCAGCCTTTATCGGTGTCTCTGGGGCCAACGTCCTGACTTTC.

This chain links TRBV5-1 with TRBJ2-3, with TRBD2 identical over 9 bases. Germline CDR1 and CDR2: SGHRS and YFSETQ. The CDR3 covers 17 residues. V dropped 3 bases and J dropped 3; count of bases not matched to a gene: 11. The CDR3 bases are TGCGCCAGCAGCTACGCTAGCGGGATTAGCCTGACAGATACGCAGTATTTT. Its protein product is CASSYASGISLTDTQYF.

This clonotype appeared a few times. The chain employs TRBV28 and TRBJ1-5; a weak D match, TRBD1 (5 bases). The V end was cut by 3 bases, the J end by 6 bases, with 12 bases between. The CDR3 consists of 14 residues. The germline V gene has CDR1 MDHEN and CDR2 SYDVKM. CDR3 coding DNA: TGTGCCAGCAGTTTTAGGGACTTAGTTCAGCCCCAGCATTTT. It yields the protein CASSFRDLVQPQHF. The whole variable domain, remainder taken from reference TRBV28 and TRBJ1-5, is DVKVTQSSRYLVKRTGEKVFLECVQDMDHENMFWYRQDPGLGLRLIYFSYDVKMKEKGDIPEGYSVSREKKERFSLILESASTNQTSMYLCASSFRDLVQPQHFGDGTRLSIL.

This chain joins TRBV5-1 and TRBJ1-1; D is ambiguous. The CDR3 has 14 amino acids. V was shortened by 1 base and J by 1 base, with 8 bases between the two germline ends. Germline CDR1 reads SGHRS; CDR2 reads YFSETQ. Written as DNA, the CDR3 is TGCGCCAGCAGCTTGAGCCCTCCGAACACTGAAGCTTTCTTT. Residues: CASSLSPPNTEAFF.

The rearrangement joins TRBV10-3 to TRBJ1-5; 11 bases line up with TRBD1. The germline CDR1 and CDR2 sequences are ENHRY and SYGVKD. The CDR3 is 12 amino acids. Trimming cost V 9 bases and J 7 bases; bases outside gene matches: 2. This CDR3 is CAIGTGGQPQHF. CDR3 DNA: TGTGCCATTGGGACAGGGGGACAGCCCCAGCATTTT.

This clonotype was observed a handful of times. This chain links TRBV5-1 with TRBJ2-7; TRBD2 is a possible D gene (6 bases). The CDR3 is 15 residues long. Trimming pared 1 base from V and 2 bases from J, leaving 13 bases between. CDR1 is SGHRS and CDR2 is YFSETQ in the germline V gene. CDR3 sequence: CASSLLGGATYEQYF. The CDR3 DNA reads TGCGCCAGCAGCTTGCTCGGGGGTGCCACCTACGAGCAGTACTTC.

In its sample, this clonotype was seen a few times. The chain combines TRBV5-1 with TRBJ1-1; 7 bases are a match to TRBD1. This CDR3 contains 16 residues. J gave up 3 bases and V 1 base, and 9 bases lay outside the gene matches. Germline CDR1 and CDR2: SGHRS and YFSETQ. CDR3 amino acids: CASSLLGQPRDTEAFF. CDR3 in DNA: TGCGCCAGCAGCTTGCTGGGACAGCCTAGGGACACTGAAGCTTTCTTT.

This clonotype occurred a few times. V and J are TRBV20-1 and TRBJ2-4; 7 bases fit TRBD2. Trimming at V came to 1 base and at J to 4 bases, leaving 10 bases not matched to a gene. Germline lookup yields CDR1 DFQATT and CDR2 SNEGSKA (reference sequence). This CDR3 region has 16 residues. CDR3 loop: CSARAEASGSKNIQYF. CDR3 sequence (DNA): TGCAGTGCTAGAGCTGAGGCTAGCGGATCGAAAAACATTCAGTACTTC.

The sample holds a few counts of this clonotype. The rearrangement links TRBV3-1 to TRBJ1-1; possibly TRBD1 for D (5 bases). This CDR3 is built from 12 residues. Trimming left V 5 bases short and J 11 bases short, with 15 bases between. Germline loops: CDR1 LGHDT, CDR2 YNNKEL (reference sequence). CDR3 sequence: CASSSFTRGAFF. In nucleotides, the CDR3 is TGTGCCAGCAGCTCCTTCACACGGGGCGCTTTCTTT. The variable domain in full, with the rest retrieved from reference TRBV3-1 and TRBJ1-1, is DTAVSQTPKYLVTQMGNDKSIKCEQNLGHDTMYWYKQDSKKFLKIMFSYNNKELIINETVPNRFSPKSPDKAHLNLHINSLELGDSAVYFCASSSFTRGAFFGQGTRLTVV.

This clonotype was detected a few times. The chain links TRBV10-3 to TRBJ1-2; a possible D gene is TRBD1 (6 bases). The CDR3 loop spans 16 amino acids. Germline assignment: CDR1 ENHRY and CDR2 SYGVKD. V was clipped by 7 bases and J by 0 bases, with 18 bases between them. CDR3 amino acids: CAINNREIVANYGYTF. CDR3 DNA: TGTGCCATCAACAACAGGGAAATTGTAGCTAACTATGGCTACACCTTC.

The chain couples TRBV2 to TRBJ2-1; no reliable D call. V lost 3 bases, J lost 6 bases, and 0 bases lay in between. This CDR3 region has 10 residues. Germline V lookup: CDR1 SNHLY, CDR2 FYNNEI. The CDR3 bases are TGTGCCAGCAGTGACAATGAGCAGTTCTTC. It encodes CASSDNEQFF.

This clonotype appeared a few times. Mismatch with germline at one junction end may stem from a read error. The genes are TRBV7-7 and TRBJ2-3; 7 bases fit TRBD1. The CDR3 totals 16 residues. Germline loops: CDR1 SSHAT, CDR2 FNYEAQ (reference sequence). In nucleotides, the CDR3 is TGTGCTAGCAGCCCCGGTGTAAACAGGGGTTCAGATACGCAGTATTTT. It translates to CASSPGVNRGSDTQYF.